Sequencing of this T cell receptor beta chain was carried out in a study of blood T cell repertoires in COVID-19. Study-level background: Some COVID-19 samples were acute and others convalescent; all came from the United States, Italy and Spain. T cells, B-cell-depleted T cells, or PBMCs supplied cDNA or gDNA.

Germline-derived CDR1 and CDR2 are SGHTA and FQGNSA. The CDR3 consists of 16 residues. Trimming took off 0 bases at V and 0 bases at J, with 6 bases between the two ends. Authors' processing steps: Estimated nucleated cell counts came from reference gene primer amplification. Here immunoSEQ multiplex PCR was the method, and the copy in TCRdb shows in-frame clones only, minus some. Clone size and V and J calls were adopted from that table, with D and trimming inferred from the DNA. The sample gives some 30,000 clones, approximately 89% of which show up once; 35% to 55% is in the top ten. The sequence was obtained from a human donor in a cohort sampled during active COVID-19. The source material was peripheral blood. The chain joins TRBV7-2 to TRBJ1-6, with D unresolved. CDR3 loop: CASSLARNSYNSPLHF. CDR3 nucleotides: TGTGCCAGCAGCTTAGCGCGGAACTCCTATAATTCACCCCTCCACTTT. Variable domain in full (rest from reference TRBV7-2 and TRBJ1-6): GAGVSQSPSNKVTEKGKDVELRCDPISGHTALYWYRQSLGQGLEFLIYFQGNSAPDKSGLPSDRFSAERTGGSVSTLTIQRTQQEDSAVYLCASSLARNSYNSPLHFGNGTRLTVT.